Shown below are 8 T cell receptor beta chains from a single sample sequenced in a study of CD8 T cells in Susac syndrome. Random hexamers were used to reverse transcribe roughly 0.5 to 1 ug of RNA. TCRdb independently ran MiXCR on the immunoSEQ multiplex PCR reads; one entry per CDR3 protein. This sample has more than 85,000 distinct CDR3 sequences, with around 97% found just once. Material: CD4+ T cells from PBMCs. The receptors come from a human donor in good health.

This rearrangement joins TRBV7-6 to TRBJ2-6, with no clear D. The germline CDR1 and CDR2 sequences are SGHVS and FNYEAQ. Trimming removed 5 bases at V and 4 bases at J, with 15 bases between. The CDR3 covers 16 residues. CDR3 DNA: TGTGCCAGCAGCAAAGGTGGCTCCACCGGGGCCAACGTCCTGACTTTC. This codes for CASSKGGSTGANVLTF.

The chain carries TRBV30 and TRBJ1-5; D is ambiguous. The ends were cut back, 0 bases at V and 2 bases at J, with 5 bases in the middle. Germline V gene lookup returns CDR1 GTSNPN and CDR2 SVGIG (reference sequence). There are 13 residues in the CDR3. CDR3 sequence (DNA): TGTGCCTGGAGTGTGAGTCGCAATCAGCCCCAGCATTTT. Amino acid sequence: CAWSVSRNQPQHF.

The rearrangement uses TRBV12-2 and TRBJ1-5; the DNA was not compared with TRBD1, the D call given in the table. TRBV12-2 is listed as a pseudogene. This CDR3 is 19 amino acids long. The CDR3 DNA reads TGTGCAAGTCGCTTAGCGAGGACAGGATCTCCGTATAGCAATCAGCCCCAGCATTTT. Protein: CASRLARTGSPYSNQPQHF.

J is TRBJ2-5 and V is TRBV3-1; 9 bases map to TRBD1. Germline lookup yields CDR1 LGHDT and CDR2 YNNKEL (reference sequence). Germline trimming cut 3 bases from V and 1 base from J; bases unmatched to any gene: 3. The CDR3 contains 15 residues. The CDR3 nucleotides are TGTGCCAGCAGCCAGGGACAGGGACCCCAAGAGACCCAGTACTTC. This translates into CASSQGQGPQETQYF.

This chain uses TRBV19 with TRBJ2-7, with D unresolved. Germline CDR1 LNHDA, CDR2 SQIVND (reference sequence). The CDR3 has 13 residues. V gave up 3 bases and J gave up 3 bases, with 9 bases separating them. CDR3 amino acids: CASSIETNYEQYF. In DNA form, the CDR3 reads TGTGCCAGTAGTATCGAGACGAACTACGAGCAGTACTTC.

DNA of the CDR3: TGTGCCAGCACCTTCCGACAGGATGGTAACACTGAAGCTTTCTTT. It is translated as CASTFRQDGNTEAFF. V is TRBV13 and J is TRBJ1-1; D may be TRBD1 (6 bases). Germline loops: CDR1 PRHDT, CDR2 FYEKMQ (reference sequence). This CDR3 is built from 15 residues. Between the trimmed V and J ends, which lost 7 bases and 2 bases, there was a span of 17 bases. Based on the CDR3 plus reference TRBV13 and TRBJ1-1, the full variable domain is AAGVIQSPRHLIKEKRETATLKCYPIPRHDTVYWYQQGPGQDPQFLISFYEKMQSDKGSIPDRFSAQQFSDYHSELNMSSLELGDSALYFCASTFRQDGNTEAFFGQGTRLTVV.

The chain links TRBV12-3 or TRBV12-4 to TRBJ2-7, with 7 nucleotides matching TRBD1. The CDR3 length is 13 residues. Losses at the gene ends were 8 bases for V and 2 bases for J; bases not matched to a gene: 6. CDR3 nucleotide sequence: TGTGCCAGCGCAGGACAGGTCCCCTACGAGCAGTACTTC. Translating it yields CASAGQVPYEQYF.

This chain links TRBV20-1 with TRBJ2-4, with TRBD1 matching 9 bases. The germline V gene has CDR1 DFQATT and CDR2 SNEGSKA (reference sequence). This CDR3 spans 14 amino acids. V shed 0 bases, J shed 9 bases, and the junction held 6 bases outside the gene matches. CDR3: CSARDWGQGGIQYF. In DNA form, the CDR3 reads TGCAGTGCTAGAGATTGGGGACAGGGAGGCATTCAGTACTTC.